This T cell receptor (beta chain) was sequenced in a study of Ad26.COV2.S vaccination and SARS-CoV-2 variants. Study-level background: Intramuscular Ad26.COV2.S at 5x10^10 or 1x10^11 viral particles.

Libraries were prepared by immunoSEQ multiplex PCR; TCRdb keeps only in-frame clonotypes and omits some of them. This sample has about 460,000 clones; 70% to 90% occur once, and the top ten carry approximately 1.7%. A remark on this clone: Its cognate antigen is unknown.

Study-wide results and limits: The analyses of TCR breadth and depth may have understated the size of total T cell responses.

This CDR3 has 12 residues. CDR1 MNHNY and CDR2 SVGAGI come from the germline V gene (reference sequence). V was cut by 1 base and J by 4 bases, with 5 bases left in between. Stated treatment: 15 to 20 received Ad26.COV2.S at low or high dose, single or two shots; roughly five received placebo; per-sample allocation not given. Day 63 after the first vaccine or placebo injection was the time point for sampling. It was an adult aged 18-55 years in Boston who was the donor. SARS-CoV-2 spike from the Wuhan strain was encoded by the vaccine, an Ad26 vector. The TCR was taken from a person between 18 and 65 years old who received the Ad26.COV2.S COVID-19 vaccine or a placebo. This sequence joins TRBV6-6 and TRBJ2-7; no clear D. Material: peripheral blood, obtained in a trial of Ad26.COV2.S vaccine versus placebo. The CDR3 region has the DNA TGTGCCAGCAGTTACTTGACATACGAGCAGTACTTC. It specifies CASSYLTYEQYF.